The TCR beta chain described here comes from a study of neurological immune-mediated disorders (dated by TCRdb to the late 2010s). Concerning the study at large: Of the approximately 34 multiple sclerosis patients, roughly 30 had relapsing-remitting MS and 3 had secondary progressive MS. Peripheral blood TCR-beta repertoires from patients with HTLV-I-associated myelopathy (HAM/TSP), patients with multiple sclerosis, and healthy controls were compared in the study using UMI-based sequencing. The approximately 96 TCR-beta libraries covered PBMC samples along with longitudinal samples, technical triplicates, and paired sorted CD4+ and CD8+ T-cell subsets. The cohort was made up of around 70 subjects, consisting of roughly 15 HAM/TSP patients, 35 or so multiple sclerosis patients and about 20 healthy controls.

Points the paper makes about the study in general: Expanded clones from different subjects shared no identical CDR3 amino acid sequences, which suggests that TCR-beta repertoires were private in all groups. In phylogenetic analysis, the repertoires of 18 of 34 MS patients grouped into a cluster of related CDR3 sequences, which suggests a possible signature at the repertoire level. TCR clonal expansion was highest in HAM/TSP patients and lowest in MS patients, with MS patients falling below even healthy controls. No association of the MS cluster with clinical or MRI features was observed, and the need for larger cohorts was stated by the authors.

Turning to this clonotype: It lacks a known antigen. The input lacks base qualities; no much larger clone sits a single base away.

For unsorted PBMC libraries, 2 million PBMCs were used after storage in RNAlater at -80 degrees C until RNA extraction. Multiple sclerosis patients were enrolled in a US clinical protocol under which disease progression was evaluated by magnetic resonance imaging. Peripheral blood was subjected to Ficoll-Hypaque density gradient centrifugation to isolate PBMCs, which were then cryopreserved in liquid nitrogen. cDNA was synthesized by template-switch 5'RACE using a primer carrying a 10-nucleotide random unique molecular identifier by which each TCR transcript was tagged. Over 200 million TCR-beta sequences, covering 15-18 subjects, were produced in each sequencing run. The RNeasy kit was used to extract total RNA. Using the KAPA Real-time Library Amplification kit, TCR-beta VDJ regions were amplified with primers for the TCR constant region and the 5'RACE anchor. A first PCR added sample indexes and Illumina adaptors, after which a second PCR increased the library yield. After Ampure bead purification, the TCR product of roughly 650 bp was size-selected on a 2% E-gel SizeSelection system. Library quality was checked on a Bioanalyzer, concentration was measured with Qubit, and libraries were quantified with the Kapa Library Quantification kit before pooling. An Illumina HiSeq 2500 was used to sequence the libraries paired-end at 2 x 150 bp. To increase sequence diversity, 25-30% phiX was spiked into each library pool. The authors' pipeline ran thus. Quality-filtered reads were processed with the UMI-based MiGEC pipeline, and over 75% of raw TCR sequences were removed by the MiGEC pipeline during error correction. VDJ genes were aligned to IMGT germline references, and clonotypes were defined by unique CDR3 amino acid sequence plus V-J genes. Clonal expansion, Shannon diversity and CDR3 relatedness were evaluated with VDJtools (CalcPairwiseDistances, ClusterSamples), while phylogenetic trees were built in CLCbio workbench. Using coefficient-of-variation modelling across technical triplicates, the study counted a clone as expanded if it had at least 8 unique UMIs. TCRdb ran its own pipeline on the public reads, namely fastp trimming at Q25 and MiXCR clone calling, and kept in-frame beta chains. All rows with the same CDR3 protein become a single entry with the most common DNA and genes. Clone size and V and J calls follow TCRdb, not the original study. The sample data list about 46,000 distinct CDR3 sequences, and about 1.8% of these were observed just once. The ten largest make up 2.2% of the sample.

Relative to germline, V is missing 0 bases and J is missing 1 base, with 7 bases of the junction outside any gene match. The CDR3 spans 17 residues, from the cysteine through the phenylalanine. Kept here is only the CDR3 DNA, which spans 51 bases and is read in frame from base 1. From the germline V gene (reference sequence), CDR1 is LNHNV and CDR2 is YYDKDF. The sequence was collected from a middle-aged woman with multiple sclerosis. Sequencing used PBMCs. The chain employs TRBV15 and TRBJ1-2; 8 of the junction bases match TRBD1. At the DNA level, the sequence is TGTGCCACCAGCAGAGATTGGCCTGGACAGGGTAACTATGGCTACACCTTC. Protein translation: CATSRDWPGQGNYGYTF.